The 15 T cell receptor beta chains reported below all come from one sample, sequenced in a study of control samples from healthy donors and cancer patients. TCRdb's copy holds only in-frame clones and misses some; the assay was immunoSEQ multiplex PCR. Of around 180,000 clones in the sample, just over 85% were seen once. Sequenced material: blood. These receptors were collected from a woman in her 30s in good health.

V is TRBV15 and J is TRBJ2-1; D is unclear. There are 16 residues in the CDR3. The ends were cut back, 0 bases at V and 2 bases at J, with 11 bases in the middle. Germline V gives CDR1 LNHNV, CDR2 YYDKDF (reference sequence). This chain's CDR3 is CATSREPGSPYNEQFF. CDR3 in DNA: TGTGCCACCAGCAGAGAACCCGGTAGCCCCTACAATGAGCAGTTCTTC.

This chain joins TRBV6-2 or TRBV6-3 and TRBJ2-1, with a weak D call TRBD2 (5 bases). CDR1 is MNHEY, CDR2 SVGEGT, per germline. The CDR3 has 14 amino acids. The germline V and J ends were trimmed by 4 bases and 3 bases, with 10 bases remaining between them. CDR3: CASSSTADYNEQFF. The DNA of the CDR3 is TGTGCCAGCAGTTCCACAGCGGACTACAATGAGCAGTTCTTC.

This chain links TRBV12-3 or TRBV12-4 with TRBJ1-1; D gene unclear. The CDR3 is made up of 13 amino acids. V gave up 7 bases and J gave up 5 bases, with 14 bases separating them. CDR3 coding DNA: TGTGCCAGCACCCCGAGACCGGCGACTGAAGCTTTCTTT. Its protein is CASTPRPATEAFF.

The chain uses TRBV6-5 and TRBJ2-1, with D unclear. CDR3 length equals 14 residues. V shed 6 bases and J shed 4 bases, with 13 bases lying between them. Per the germline V gene, CDR1 is MNHEY and CDR2 is SVGAGI. CDR3 loop: CASRPTSPYNEQFF. CDR3 coding DNA: TGTGCCAGCAGGCCGACCAGCCCTTACAATGAGCAGTTCTTC.

The sample holds one count of this clone. The chain recombines TRBV20-1 with TRBJ1-6, with 7 bases aligning to TRBD1. CDR1 is DFQATT, CDR2 SNEGSKA, per germline (reference sequence). The CDR3 extends over 15 amino acids. The V gene end was trimmed by 3 bases and the J gene end by 6 bases; junction bases not matched to a gene: 8. CDR3 DNA sequence: TGCAGTGCTAGTTCCGATACAGGGGTTAATTCACCCCTCCACTTT. It yields the protein CSASSDTGVNSPLHF.

This sequence joins TRBV10-3 and TRBJ2-7; D perhaps matches TRBD2 (5 bases). The length of the CDR3 is 14 residues. Germline values: CDR1 ENHRY, CDR2 SYGVKD. Trimming removed 0 bases at V and 3 bases at J, with 9 bases between. The CDR3 loop is CAISESLGGYEQYF. CDR3 DNA: TGTGCCATCAGTGAGTCGCTAGGAGGCTACGAGCAGTACTTC.

This clone appeared a single time. J is TRBJ1-2 and V is TRBV4-1; D perhaps matches TRBD1 (5 bases). The CDR3 is 12 residues long. Germline V CDR1 and CDR2: MGHRA, YSYEKL. V lost 5 bases and J 6 bases, leaving 10 bases between the germline ends. In nucleotides, the CDR3 is TGCGCCAGCAGCAAGCAGGGCGATGGCTACACCTTC. This sequence encodes CASSKQGDGYTF.

CDR3 nucleotides: TGTGCCTGGACGAGGACACCAGATGAAAAACTGTTTTTT. Its translation: CAWTRTPDEKLFF. This chain joins TRBV30 and TRBJ1-4; TRBD1 might be the D (5 bases). Germline V CDR1 and CDR2: GTSNPN, SVGIG (reference sequence). The CDR3 is 13 residues long. Trimming cost V 4 bases and J 6 bases, with 12 bases left between them.

Only one count was recorded for this clone. The CDR3 DNA reads as TGCAGCTTCGCCAGGGGTTTGACCGGGGAGCTGTTTTTT. This codes for CSFARGLTGELFF. V usage is TRBV29-1 and J usage is TRBJ2-2, with TRBD1 as a possible D gene (6 bases). Trimming took off 8 bases at V and 5 bases at J, with 15 bases between the two ends. The V gene's germline CDR1 is SQVTM and CDR2 ANQGSEA. CDR3 length: 13 amino acids.

Concerning this clone itself: The sample carries other DNA sequences with the same CDR3. The J gene is TRBJ2-1, the V gene TRBV4-1, with 11 bases aligning to TRBD2. Germline V CDR1 and CDR2: MGHRA, YSYEKL. With 3 bases clipped from V and 4 bases from J, the junction kept 2 bases outside the gene matches. This CDR3 spans 15 amino acids. The CDR3 DNA reads as TGCGCCAGCAGCCACGGGACTAGCGGTTACAATGAGCAGTTCTTC. It is translated as CASSHGTSGYNEQFF.

V and J are TRBV5-1 and TRBJ1-1, with 10 positions matching TRBD1. The junction had 7 bases not matched to a gene; V was cut back by 4 bases and J by 7 bases. Germline loops: CDR1 SGHRS, CDR2 YFSETQ. This CDR3 has 14 residues. The CDR3 DNA reads as TGCGCCAGCAGCCGAAACCGGGACAGGGGTGAAGCTTTCTTT. Translated, it gives CASSRNRDRGEAFF.

This clone appeared a few times. The chain couples TRBV2 to TRBJ1-5; D gene uncertain. In germline, CDR1 is SNHLY, CDR2 FYNNEI. V was shortened by 4 bases and J by 0 bases, with 10 bases between the two germline ends. This CDR3 has 15 residues. CDR3 sequence reads: CASSGGGGSNQPQHF. As DNA, the CDR3 is TGTGCCAGCAGTGGAGGAGGCGGTAGCAATCAGCCCCAGCATTTT. Full variable domain (remainder filled in from reference TRBV2 and TRBJ1-5): EPEVTQTPSHQVTQMGQEVILRCVPISNHLYFYWYRQILGQKVEFLVSFYNNEISEKSEIFDDQFSVERPDGSNFTLKIRSTKLEDSAMYFCASSGGGGSNQPQHFGDGTRLSIL.

V and J are TRBV9 and TRBJ2-3, with 7 bases matching TRBD2. Germline assignment: CDR1 SGDLS and CDR2 YYNGEE. The CDR3 is 15 amino acids. V shed 0 bases, J shed 5 bases, and the junction held 6 bases outside the gene matches. The chain's CDR3 is CASSVASGGKDTQYF. The CDR3 coding sequence is TGTGCCAGCAGCGTAGCCTCGGGAGGAAAAGATACGCAGTATTTT.

The chain recombines TRBV12-3 or TRBV12-4 with TRBJ2-1, with a tentative D call TRBD2 (6 bases). The CDR3 runs 13 residues. Trimming cost V 10 bases and J 3 bases, with 13 bases left between them. The CDR3 here is CATRGSGYNEQFF. CDR3 sequence (DNA): TGTGCCACCCGGGGGAGTGGCTACAATGAGCAGTTCTTC.

The rearrangement uses TRBV7-2 and TRBJ2-2; D remains unclear. Germline V CDR1 and CDR2: SGHTA, FQGNSA. V was trimmed by 5 bases and J by 6 bases, leaving 4 bases between them. The CDR3 extends over 11 amino acids. The CDR3 is CASSPAGELFF. In DNA, the CDR3 is TGTGCCAGCAGCCCCGCCGGGGAGCTGTTTTTT. The whole variable domain, filled in from reference TRBV7-2 and TRBJ2-2, reads GAGVSQSPSNKVTEKGKDVELRCDPISGHTALYWYRQSLGQGLEFLIYFQGNSAPDKSGLPSDRFSAERTGGSVSTLTIQRTQQEDSAVYLCASSPAGELFFGEGSRLTVL.